This T cell receptor (beta chain) appears in the sequencing data of a study of blood T cell repertoires in COVID-19. As for the study in general: Sites in the United States, Italy and Spain provided acute and convalescent COVID-19 samples.

This clone occurred once. Only in-frame clones appear in the TCRdb table, and some are missing; sequencing was by immunoSEQ multiplex PCR. Here the sample spans fewer than 300,000 clones, 88% being singletons. Germline assignment: CDR1 SNHLY and CDR2 FYNNEI. V was pared by 5 bases and J by 6 bases, with 14 bases between. This CDR3 is built from 15 residues. The material sequenced was peripheral blood. The chain carries TRBV2 and TRBJ1-6; D unresolved. This clonotype was obtained from a woman aged 30 to 39 with acute or convalescent COVID-19. The CDR3 sequence is CASSTPGSSNSPLHF. CDR3 coding DNA: TGTGCCAGCAGTACGCCGGGTTCGAGTAATTCACCCCTCCACTTT. Variable domain in full (rest from reference TRBV2 and TRBJ1-6): EPEVTQTPSHQVTQMGQEVILRCVPISNHLYFYWYRQILGQKVEFLVSFYNNEISEKSEIFDDQFSVERPDGSNFTLKIRSTKLEDSAMYFCASSTPGSSNSPLHFGNGTRLTVT.